The clone carrying this T cell receptor beta chain occurred a few times. Its specificity is unknown. The sample belongs to a study of cytomegalovirus exposure and HLA in healthy donors. Study overall: Most donors, 70% to 85% of a few hundred genotyped, fell in the Caucasian-associated ancestry cluster.

General study findings and limits: Productive rates of about 87% or about 30% were seen for most TCR beta V segments in an earlier analysis. It was reported that TCR beta sequences correctly inferred the HLA-A and HLA-B alleles for most subjects. Later analysis demonstrated an association between a missense DCLRE1C variant and TCR beta V- and J-gene trimming.

The PCR made use of 60 Vbeta and 13 Jbeta primers. The method was immunoSEQ multiplex PCR; TCRdb's version includes in-frame clones alone and lacks a portion of them. Of fewer than 250,000 clones in the sample, around 79% were seen once. Trimming stripped 0 bases from V and 5 bases from J, with 12 bases between. CDR1 and CDR2 from the germline V gene are SGHRS and YFSETQ. The CDR3 runs 14 residues. Sequencing was carried out using PBMCs. The genes are TRBV5-1 and TRBJ2-7, with D maybe TRBD1 (5 bases). The TCR originated in a male donor in good health and CMV-seronegative. For the CDR3, the DNA is TGCGCCAGCAGCTTGGGACAGCTACGCGACGAGCAGTACTTC. Translated, it gives CASSLGQLRDEQYF.